The 3 T cell receptor beta chains presented below share a single source sample, sequenced in a study of patients and donors after allogeneic stem cell transplantation. TCRdb reanalysed the RT-PCR reads using MiXCR and keeps one entry per CDR3 protein. The table has about a million distinct CDR3 sequences, under 20% seen once. The sample consisted of blood, either unsorted or a sorted T cell fraction (not recorded which). Receptors were obtained from a human donor who was either an allogeneic HSCT recipient or a stem cell or donor lymphocyte infusion donor (not recorded which). It is not recorded whose cells these are; they may come from a transplant donor.

The chain carries TRBV29-1 and TRBJ1-5; D is unresolved. The germline V and J ends were trimmed by 5 bases and 2 bases, with 7 bases remaining between them. The CDR3 consists of 12 residues. Per germline, CDR1 SQVTM and CDR2 ANQGSEA. The CDR3 sequence is CSVRDGNQPQHF. The CDR3, as DNA: TGCAGCGTTCGTGATGGCAATCAGCCCCAGCATTTT.

This clonotype has a handful of counts. CDR3 nucleotide sequence: TGTGCCAGCAGCGTAGATAGATGGGGGGAGCTGTTTTTT. Its translation: CASSVDRWGELFF. V usage is TRBV9 and J usage is TRBJ2-2, with D unresolved. The CDR3 sequence is 13 residues long. In germline, CDR1 is SGDLS, CDR2 YYNGEE. V shed 0 bases and J shed 8 bases, with 8 bases lying between them.

The chain combines TRBV6-2 or TRBV6-3 with TRBJ1-6; D is uncertain. Trimming took 6 bases from V and 15 from J, leaving 15 bases between them. CDR1 is MNHEY, CDR2 SVGEGT, per germline. The CDR3 is 12 amino acids. The CDR3: CASSRSRALLHF. The CDR3 nucleotides are TGTGCCAGCAGCCGAAGCCGAGCACTCCTCCACTTT.